Shown below are 2 T cell receptor beta chains from a single sample sequenced in a study of identical twins. MiXCR was run by TCRdb on the 5' RACE reads, yielding one entry per CDR3 protein. The table records 570,000 or so distinct CDR3 sequences, nearly 10% of them present only once. The data were also submitted as part of a second study, on yellow fever vaccine responses in identical twins.

What was sequenced was PBMCs. Source of these receptors: a woman younger than 35 in good health.

This chain joins TRBV11-2 and TRBJ2-7, with 11 bases aligning to TRBD2. The junction had 4 bases not matched to a gene; V was cut back by 5 bases and J by 4 bases. The germline V gene encodes CDR1 SGHAT and CDR2 FQNNGV. This CDR3 has 14 amino acids. CDR3 amino acids: CASSKLAGAYEQYF. Written as DNA, the CDR3 is TGTGCCAGCAGCAAACTAGCGGGGGCGTACGAGCAGTACTTC.

There are many counts of this clonotype. This chain links TRBV29-1 with TRBJ2-2, with TRBD2 matching over 11 bases. CDR1 is SQVTM and CDR2 is ANQGSEA in the germline V gene. The CDR3 is made up of 17 amino acids. The V gene end was trimmed by 0 bases and the J gene end by 5 bases; junction bases not matched to a gene: 8. The CDR3 here is CSVEDHRLAGITGELFF. The CDR3 DNA is TGCAGCGTTGAAGATCATCGACTAGCGGGAATTACCGGGGAGCTGTTTTTT.